This T cell receptor beta chain was profiled in a study of cytomegalovirus exposure and HLA in healthy donors. The primer mix had 60 Vbeta and 13 Jbeta primers. Profiled with immunoSEQ multiplex PCR; TCRdb holds only in-frame clones, not every one. Of about 170,000 clones listed, around 68% were seen once; the top ten hold about 3.2%. The length of the CDR3 is 15 residues. The germline V gene has CDR1 ENHRY and CDR2 SYGVKD. V was clipped by 3 bases and J by 3 bases; unmatched bases: 8. This TCR was recovered from a man aged 35 to 55 in good health and CMV-seronegative. The specimen sequenced was PBMCs. This chain connects TRBV10-3 to TRBJ2-7, with 7 nucleotides matching TRBD1. The CDR3 DNA reads TGTGCCATCAGTGATACTAAGACAGGGAACTACGAGCAGTACTTC. Protein product: CAISDTKTGNYEQYF.